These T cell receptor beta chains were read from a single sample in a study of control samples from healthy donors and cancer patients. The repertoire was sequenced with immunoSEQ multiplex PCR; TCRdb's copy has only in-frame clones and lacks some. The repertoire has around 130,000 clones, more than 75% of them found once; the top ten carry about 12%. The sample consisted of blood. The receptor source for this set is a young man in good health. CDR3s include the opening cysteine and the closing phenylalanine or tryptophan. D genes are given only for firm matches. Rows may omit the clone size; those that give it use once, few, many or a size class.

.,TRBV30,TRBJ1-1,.,CAWIPWGTEAFF,TGTGCCTGGATTCCGTGGGGAACTGAAGCTTTCTTT
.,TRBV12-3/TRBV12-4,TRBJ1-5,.,CTPVNQPQHF,TGTACTCCCGTGAATCAGCCCCAGCATTTT
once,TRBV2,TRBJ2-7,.,CASSPGGGAYEQYF,TGTGCCAGCAGTCCCGGAGGGGGCGCCTACGAGCAGTACTTC
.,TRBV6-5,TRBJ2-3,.,CASKADAYTDTQYF,TGTGCCAGCAAGGCCGACGCTTACACAGATACGCAGTATTTT
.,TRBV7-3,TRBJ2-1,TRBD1,CASSQIQGQGALNEQFF,TGTGCCAGCAGCCAAATTCAGGGACAGGGGGCCCTCAATGAGCAGTTCTTC
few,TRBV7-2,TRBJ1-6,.,CASSSNSYNSPLHF,TGTGCCAGCAGCTCGAACTCCTATAATTCACCCCTCCACTTT
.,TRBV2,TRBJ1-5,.,CASSPLSGNQPQHF,TGTGCCAGCAGTCCCTTGTCCGGGAACCAGCCCCAGCATTTT
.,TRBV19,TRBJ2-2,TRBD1,CASSAGQGGTGELFF,TGTGCCAGTAGTGCGGGACAGGGTGGGACCGGGGAGCTGTTTTTT
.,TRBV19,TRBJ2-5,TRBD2,CASSTSGVKETQYF,TGTGCCAGTAGTACTAGCGGGGTAAAAGAGACCCAGTACTTC
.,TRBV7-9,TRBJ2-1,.,CASSLRDYNEQFF,TGTGCCAGCAGCTTACGGGACTACAATGAGCAGTTCTTC